Listed below are T cell receptor beta chains from one sample, sequenced in a study of T-cell reconstitution after alpha-beta-depleted transplantation in children. TCRdb re-called the PCR reads with MiXCR, one entry per CDR3 protein. Counted here are hundreds of thousands of distinct CDR3 sequences, nearly 8% occurring once; the ten biggest clones make up approximately 9.6%. This specimen was peripheral blood, taken 360 days after TCRalphabeta/CD19-depleted stem cell transplant. These receptors all stem from a female patient aged 2 to 10 who had a stem cell transplant for Fanconi anemia, so the T cells may come from the graft donor. Both conserved end residues are part of each CDR3. D genes are given only for firm matches. The listing skips clone size in some rows; elsewhere it reads once, few, many or a size class.

CDR3 length: 16; D gene: TRBD1; V gene: TRBV20-1; J gene: TRBJ2-1; clone size: many; CDR3 DNA: TGCAGTGCTAGTAGAGGGACAGGGCTATCCTACAATGAGCAGTTCTTC; CDR3 protein: CSASRGTGLSYNEQFF
CDR3 length: 17; D gene: TRBD1; V gene: TRBV18; J gene: TRBJ2-1; clone size: -; CDR3 DNA: TGTGCCAGCTCACTAATAACAGGGGCAACGTTATACAATGAGCAGTTCTTC; CDR3 protein: CASSLITGATLYNEQFF
CDR3 length: 17; D gene: -; V gene: TRBV5-1; J gene: TRBJ1-2; clone size: many; CDR3 DNA: TGCGCCAGCAGCTGGCCCCGTGGCAGCACAGAGGACCATGGCTACACCTTC; CDR3 protein: CASSWPRGSTEDHGYTF
CDR3 length: 13; D gene: -; V gene: TRBV4-1; J gene: TRBJ2-2; clone size: many; CDR3 DNA: TGCGCCAGCAGCCAAGAAGGAATCGGGGAGCTGTTTTTT; CDR3 protein: CASSQEGIGELFF
CDR3 length: 14; D gene: -; V gene: TRBV10-3; J gene: TRBJ1-2; clone size: few; CDR3 DNA: TGTGCCATCACCCCGGGACTCTTATTCCATGGCTACACCTTC; CDR3 protein: CAITPGLLFHGYTF
CDR3 length: 14; D gene: -; V gene: TRBV7-9; J gene: TRBJ2-1; clone size: many; CDR3 DNA: TGTGCCAGCAGCTCGAGTCTTGCCTACAATGAGCAGTTCTTC; CDR3 protein: CASSSSLAYNEQFF
CDR3 length: 15; D gene: -; V gene: TRBV5-4; J gene: TRBJ2-5; clone size: few; CDR3 DNA: TGTGCCAGCAGCTCCCCAGGAACAAGGGAGGAGACCCAGTACTTC; CDR3 protein: CASSSPGTREETQYF
CDR3 length: 12; D gene: -; V gene: TRBV12-3/TRBV12-4; J gene: TRBJ2-1; clone size: many; CDR3 DNA: TGTGCCAGCACCTACTCAGGGAATGAGCAGTTCTTC; CDR3 protein: CASTYSGNEQFF
CDR3 length: 15; D gene: -; V gene: TRBV20-1; J gene: TRBJ2-5; clone size: many; CDR3 DNA: TGCAGTGCTAGAGATTGGGGGGCCCTCCAAGAGACCCAGTACTTC; CDR3 protein: CSARDWGALQETQYF
CDR3 length: 14; D gene: -; V gene: TRBV6-2/TRBV6-3; J gene: TRBJ2-4; clone size: few; CDR3 DNA: TGTGCCAGCAGTTACTCGATTCATGGGATCCAGGGATACTTC; CDR3 protein: CASSYSIHGIQGYF
CDR3 length: 15; D gene: TRBD1; V gene: TRBV2; J gene: TRBJ2-2; clone size: few; CDR3 DNA: TGTGCCAGCAGAGGGACAGGGGGCAACACCGGGGAGCTGTTTTTT; CDR3 protein: CASRGTGGNTGELFF
CDR3 length: 14; D gene: TRBD2; V gene: TRBV9; J gene: TRBJ2-7; clone size: many; CDR3 DNA: TGTGCCAGCAGCCCCGGACTAGTCGCCTACGAGCAGTACTTC; CDR3 protein: CASSPGLVAYEQYF
CDR3 length: 15; D gene: TRBD1; V gene: TRBV20-1; J gene: TRBJ2-7; clone size: -; CDR3 DNA: TGCAGTGCTAGCTCGGGACAGCATAGCTCCTACGAGCAGTACTTC; CDR3 protein: CSASSGQHSSYEQYF
CDR3 length: 16; D gene: -; V gene: TRBV7-8; J gene: TRBJ2-2; clone size: many; CDR3 DNA: TGTGCCAGCAGCCCTACGGTGGCTTCCGGGACCGGGGAGCTGTTTTTT; CDR3 protein: CASSPTVASGTGELFF
CDR3 length: 16; D gene: -; V gene: TRBV12-3/TRBV12-4; J gene: TRBJ2-1; clone size: many; CDR3 DNA: TGTGCCAGCAGTTTAAGTGAGGTCCCCTCCTACAATGAGCAGTTCTTC; CDR3 protein: CASSLSEVPSYNEQFF
CDR3 length: 15; D gene: TRBD2; V gene: TRBV7-6; J gene: TRBJ2-3; clone size: many; CDR3 DNA: TGTGCCAGCAGCCCTAGCGGGGGGGCCTCTGATACGCAGTATTTT; CDR3 protein: CASSPSGGASDTQYF
CDR3 length: 17; D gene: TRBD2; V gene: TRBV4-2; J gene: TRBJ2-3; clone size: few; CDR3 DNA: TGTGCCAGCAGCCAAAAGCCTTCTAGCGGTAGCACAGATACGCAGTATTTT; CDR3 protein: CASSQKPSSGSTDTQYF
CDR3 length: 18; D gene: -; V gene: TRBV24-1; J gene: TRBJ2-1; clone size: -; CDR3 DNA: TGTGGGGCCAGTGATCCGGGGGTGGGGGGAATCTCCTACAATGAGCAGTTCTTC; CDR3 protein: CGASDPGVGGISYNEQFF
CDR3 length: 19; D gene: TRBD2; V gene: TRBV7-3; J gene: TRBJ2-2; clone size: -; CDR3 DNA: TGTGCCAGCAGCTTAATTGGGACCGGGACTAGCGGTTCAACCGGGGAGCTGTTTTTT; CDR3 protein: CASSLIGTGTSGSTGELFF
CDR3 length: 14; D gene: -; V gene: TRBV28; J gene: TRBJ2-7; clone size: -; CDR3 DNA: TGTGCCAGCAGTACCGGCCGGGGGCTAAGGGAGCAGTACTTC; CDR3 protein: CASSTGRGLREQYF
CDR3 length: 15; D gene: -; V gene: TRBV30; J gene: TRBJ2-1; clone size: few; CDR3 DNA: TGTGCCTGGAGTGTACGCCAGGGTGTGAGGAATGAGCAGTTCTTC; CDR3 protein: CAWSVRQGVRNEQFF
CDR3 length: 16; D gene: -; V gene: TRBV6-5; J gene: TRBJ2-2; clone size: many; CDR3 DNA: TGTGCCAGCAGTTACTCGATGGCCTCAAACACCGGGGAGCTGTTTTTT; CDR3 protein: CASSYSMASNTGELFF
CDR3 length: 15; D gene: -; V gene: TRBV5-4; J gene: TRBJ2-3; clone size: many; CDR3 DNA: TGTGCCAGCAGCTTGTCTGCGGGGAGGACAGATACGCAGTATTTT; CDR3 protein: CASSLSAGRTDTQYF
CDR3 length: 12; D gene: -; V gene: TRBV29-1; J gene: TRBJ2-3; clone size: many; CDR3 DNA: TGCAGCGCCTTATGGGGGCGGGGCACGCAGTATTTT; CDR3 protein: CSALWGRGTQYF
CDR3 length: 17; D gene: TRBD2; V gene: TRBV20-1; J gene: TRBJ2-1; clone size: -; CDR3 DNA: TGCAGTGCCAAAGGACTAGCGGGACCACAGGATTACAATGAGCAGTTCTTC; CDR3 protein: CSAKGLAGPQDYNEQFF
CDR3 length: 17; D gene: TRBD2; V gene: TRBV9; J gene: TRBJ2-5; clone size: -; CDR3 DNA: TGTGCCAGCAGCGTAGGGACGGCGGGGGGGCCTCGAGAGACCCAGTACTTC; CDR3 protein: CASSVGTAGGPRETQYF
CDR3 length: 13; D gene: -; V gene: TRBV28; J gene: TRBJ1-5; clone size: many; CDR3 DNA: TGTGCCAGCAGTAAACGGGAAATACAGCCCCAGCATTTT; CDR3 protein: CASSKREIQPQHF
CDR3 length: 17; D gene: TRBD2; V gene: TRBV20-1; J gene: TRBJ2-5; clone size: few; CDR3 DNA: TGCAGTGCTAGGCTAAAACCGGGACTAGATACTTCAGAGACCCAGTACTTC; CDR3 protein: CSARLKPGLDTSETQYF
CDR3 length: 14; D gene: -; V gene: TRBV12-3/TRBV12-4; J gene: TRBJ2-1; clone size: many; CDR3 DNA: TGTGCCAGCAGTTCAAGGACAGCATACAATGAGCAGTTCTTC; CDR3 protein: CASSSRTAYNEQFF
CDR3 length: 14; D gene: -; V gene: TRBV6-5; J gene: TRBJ1-2; clone size: many; CDR3 DNA: TGTGCCAGCAGTTACTGGGGTGAGGGGAATGGCTACACCTTC; CDR3 protein: CASSYWGEGNGYTF
CDR3 length: 19; D gene: TRBD1; V gene: TRBV28; J gene: TRBJ1-2; clone size: -; CDR3 DNA: TGTGCCAGCAGTTCGGGGCTTGCCGGGGGACAGGGGGTTAACTATGGCTACACCTTC; CDR3 protein: CASSSGLAGGQGVNYGYTF
CDR3 length: 16; D gene: TRBD1; V gene: TRBV10-3; J gene: TRBJ2-3; clone size: many; CDR3 DNA: TGTGCCATCAGTGAGTCGGGGACAGCCAATTCAGATACGCAGTATTTT; CDR3 protein: CAISESGTANSDTQYF
CDR3 length: 13; D gene: -; V gene: TRBV5-1; J gene: TRBJ2-2; clone size: many; CDR3 DNA: TGCGCCAGCAGCCCTGTTCCGACCGGGGAGCTGTTTTTT; CDR3 protein: CASSPVPTGELFF
CDR3 length: 13; D gene: TRBD1; V gene: TRBV7-9; J gene: TRBJ1-1; clone size: many; CDR3 DNA: TGTGCCAGCTCGGGACAGACTTACACTGAAGCTTTCTTT; CDR3 protein: CASSGQTYTEAFF
CDR3 length: 14; D gene: -; V gene: TRBV7-3; J gene: TRBJ2-2; clone size: -; CDR3 DNA: TGTGCCAGCAGCCCGAGCCTAAACACCGGGGAGCTGTTTTTT; CDR3 protein: CASSPSLNTGELFF
CDR3 length: 14; D gene: -; V gene: TRBV28; J gene: TRBJ1-1; clone size: -; CDR3 DNA: TGTGCCAGCAGTTTAGTCGGGATCTTCACTGAAGCTTTCTTT; CDR3 protein: CASSLVGIFTEAFF
CDR3 length: 16; D gene: -; V gene: TRBV7-8; J gene: TRBJ1-1; clone size: many; CDR3 DNA: TGTGCCAGCAGCCGTGGCAGGGCTGTAATGAACACTGAAGCTTTCTTT; CDR3 protein: CASSRGRAVMNTEAFF
CDR3 length: 16; D gene: -; V gene: TRBV7-9; J gene: TRBJ2-1; clone size: many; CDR3 DNA: TGTGCCAGCAGCTTACTCTGGAAGTACTCCTACAATGAGCAGTTCTTC; CDR3 protein: CASSLLWKYSYNEQFF
CDR3 length: 14; D gene: TRBD2; V gene: TRBV6-2/TRBV6-3; J gene: TRBJ2-7; clone size: few; CDR3 DNA: TGTGCCAGCAGTTACTCAGGACTAGGCTACGAGCAGTACTTC; CDR3 protein: CASSYSGLGYEQYF
CDR3 length: 15; D gene: -; V gene: TRBV13; J gene: TRBJ1-1; clone size: few; CDR3 DNA: TGTGCCAGCAGCTTCACGGAGGCCATGAACACTGAAGCTTTCTTT; CDR3 protein: CASSFTEAMNTEAFF
CDR3 length: 14; D gene: -; V gene: TRBV6-2/TRBV6-3; J gene: TRBJ1-2; clone size: few; CDR3 DNA: TGTGCCAGCCATTCCACAGGACGATCTTATGGCTACACCTTC; CDR3 protein: CASHSTGRSYGYTF
CDR3 length: 14; D gene: TRBD2; V gene: TRBV6-1; J gene: TRBJ2-7; clone size: -; CDR3 DNA: TGTGCCAGCAGCTCTAGCGGGGCAGGGTACGAGCAGTACTTC; CDR3 protein: CASSSSGAGYEQYF
CDR3 length: 16; D gene: TRBD2; V gene: TRBV20-1; J gene: TRBJ2-3; clone size: many; CDR3 DNA: TGCAGTGCTAGCCCTGCCTCTAGCGGGGGCACAGATACGCAGTATTTT; CDR3 protein: CSASPASSGGTDTQYF
CDR3 length: 15; D gene: TRBD2; V gene: TRBV18; J gene: TRBJ2-1; clone size: -; CDR3 DNA: TGTGCCAGCTCAACCCTAGCGGGGGAACACAATGAGCAGTTCTTC; CDR3 protein: CASSTLAGEHNEQFF
CDR3 length: 15; D gene: TRBD1; V gene: TRBV12-3/TRBV12-4; J gene: TRBJ1-2; clone size: many; CDR3 DNA: TGTGCCAGCAGCGATTCCGGGACAGGTGACTATGGCTACACCTTC; CDR3 protein: CASSDSGTGDYGYTF
CDR3 length: 15; D gene: TRBD1; V gene: TRBV9; J gene: TRBJ1-1; clone size: few; CDR3 DNA: TGTGCCAGCAGCGTAGAAGGGACAGGGGTCACTGAAGCTTTCTTT; CDR3 protein: CASSVEGTGVTEAFF
CDR3 length: 20; D gene: -; V gene: TRBV19; J gene: TRBJ1-1; clone size: few; CDR3 DNA: TGTGCCAGTAGTATAGATCTTGAGACCCAAGGAAAAGACGGGAACACTGAAGCTTTCTTT; CDR3 protein: CASSIDLETQGKDGNTEAFF